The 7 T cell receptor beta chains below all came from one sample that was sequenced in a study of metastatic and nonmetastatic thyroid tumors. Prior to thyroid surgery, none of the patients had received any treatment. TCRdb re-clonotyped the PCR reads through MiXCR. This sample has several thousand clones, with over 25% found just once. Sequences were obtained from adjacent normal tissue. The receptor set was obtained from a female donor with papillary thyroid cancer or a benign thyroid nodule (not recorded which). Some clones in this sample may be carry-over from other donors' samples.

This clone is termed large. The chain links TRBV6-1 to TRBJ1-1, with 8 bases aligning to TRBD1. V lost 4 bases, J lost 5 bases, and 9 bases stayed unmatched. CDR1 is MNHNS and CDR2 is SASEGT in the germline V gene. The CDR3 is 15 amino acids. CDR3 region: CASSGHWTGKTEAFF. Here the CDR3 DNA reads TGTGCCAGCAGTGGCCATTGGACAGGGAAAACTGAAGCTTTCTTT.

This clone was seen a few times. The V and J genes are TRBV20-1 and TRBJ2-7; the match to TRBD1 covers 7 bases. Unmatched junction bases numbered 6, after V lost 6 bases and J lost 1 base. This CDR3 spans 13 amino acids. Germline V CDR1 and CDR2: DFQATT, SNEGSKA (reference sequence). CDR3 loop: CSADNRGSYEQYF. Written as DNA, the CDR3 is TGCAGTGCCGATAACAGGGGTTCCTACGAGCAGTACTTC.

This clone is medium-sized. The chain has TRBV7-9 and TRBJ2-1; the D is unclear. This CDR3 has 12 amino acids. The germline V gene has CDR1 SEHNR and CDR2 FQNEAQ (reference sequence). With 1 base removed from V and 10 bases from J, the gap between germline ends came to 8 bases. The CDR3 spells CASSLERVEQFF. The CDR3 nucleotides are TGTGCCAGCAGCTTAGAACGCGTGGAGCAGTTCTTC.

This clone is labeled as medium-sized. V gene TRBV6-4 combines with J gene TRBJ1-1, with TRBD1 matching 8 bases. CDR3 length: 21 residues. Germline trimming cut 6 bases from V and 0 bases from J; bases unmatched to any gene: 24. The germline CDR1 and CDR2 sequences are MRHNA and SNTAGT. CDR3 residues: CASRPNWGQASFVGMNTEAFF. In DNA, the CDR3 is TGTGCCAGCAGACCCAACTGGGGACAGGCCTCGTTTGTCGGCATGAACACTGAAGCTTTCTTT.

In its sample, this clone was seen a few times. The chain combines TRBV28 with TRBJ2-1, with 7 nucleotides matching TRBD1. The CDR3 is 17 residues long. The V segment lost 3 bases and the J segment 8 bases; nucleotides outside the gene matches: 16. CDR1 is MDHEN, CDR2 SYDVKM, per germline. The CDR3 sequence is CASSFPPLAGGSDEQFF. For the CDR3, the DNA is TGTGCCAGCAGTTTTCCCCCCCTGGCAGGGGGAAGCGATGAGCAGTTCTTC. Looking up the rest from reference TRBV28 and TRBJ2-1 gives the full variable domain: DVKVTQSSRYLVKRTGEKVFLECVQDMDHENMFWYRQDPGLGLRLIYFSYDVKMKEKGDIPEGYSVSREKKERFSLILESASTNQTSMYLCASSFPPLAGGSDEQFFGPGTRLTVL.

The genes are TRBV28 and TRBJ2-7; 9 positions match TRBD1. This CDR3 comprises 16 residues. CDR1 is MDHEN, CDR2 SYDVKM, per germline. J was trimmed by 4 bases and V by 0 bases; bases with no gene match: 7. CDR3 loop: CASSLWGGTGKYEQYF. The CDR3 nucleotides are TGTGCCAGCAGTTTATGGGGGGGGACAGGGAAGTACGAGCAGTACTTC.

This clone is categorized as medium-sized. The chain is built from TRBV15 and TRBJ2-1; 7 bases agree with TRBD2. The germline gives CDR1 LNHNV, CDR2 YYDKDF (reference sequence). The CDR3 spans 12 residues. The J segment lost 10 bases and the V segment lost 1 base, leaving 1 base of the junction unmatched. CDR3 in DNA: TGTGCCACCAGCAGAGGGGGGGGGGAGCAGTTCTTC. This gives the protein CATSRGGGEQFF.